This T cell receptor (beta chain) is from a study of T cell changes during pregnancy in multiple sclerosis (dated by TCRdb to the late 2010s). Context from the whole study: The study examined how the T cell repertoire changed over the course of pregnancy in women with multiple sclerosis.

The CDR3 numbers 13 residues from cysteine through phenylalanine. Only the CDR3 region is kept as DNA, spanning 39 bases read in frame from base 1. Trimming removed 7 bases from V and 9 bases from J, leaving 19 bases between the germline ends. Per the germline V gene, MNHNS is the CDR1 and SASEGT is the CDR2. As concerns this clone: No antigen is known for it. The sample holds no much larger clone one base away, and base qualities are not on file.

Library construction relied on the immunoSEQ multiplex PCR assay. TCRdb took this table from immuneACCESS and kept in-frame rearrangements with V and J called. Such tables lack part of the clones; where checked against another copy, unresolved V genes explain under half of the gap, and the rest is unexplained. For this sample the table gives roughly 39,000 clones, of which nearly 95% were detected only once. Of the sample, 0.37% is held by the ten largest clones. The chain is made from TRBV6-1 and TRBJ2-7; possibly the D gene is TRBD1, per 6 matching bases. The sequence derives from a female donor in good health, enrolled as a control in a pregnancy study. The sequenced sample was CD4+ T cells from peripheral blood mononuclear cells, obtained after pregnancy. The DNA reads TGTGCCAGCACTGGGGGAACAGGGTCGAGGCAGTACTTC. This codes for CASTGGTGSRQYF.